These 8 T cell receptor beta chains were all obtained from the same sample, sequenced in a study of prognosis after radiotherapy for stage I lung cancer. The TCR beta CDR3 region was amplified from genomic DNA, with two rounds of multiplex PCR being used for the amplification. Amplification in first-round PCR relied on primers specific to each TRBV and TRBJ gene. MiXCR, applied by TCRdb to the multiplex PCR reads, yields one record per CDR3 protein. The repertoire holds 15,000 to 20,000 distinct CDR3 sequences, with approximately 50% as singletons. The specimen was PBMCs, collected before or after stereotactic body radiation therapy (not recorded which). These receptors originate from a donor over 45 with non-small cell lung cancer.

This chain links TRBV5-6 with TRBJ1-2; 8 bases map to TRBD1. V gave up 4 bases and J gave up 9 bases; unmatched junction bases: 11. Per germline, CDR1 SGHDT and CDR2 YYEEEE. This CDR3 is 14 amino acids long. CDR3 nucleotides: TGTGCCAGCAGCCCTGGGACAGGTCATCGACGCTACACCTTC. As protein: CASSPGTGHRRYTF.

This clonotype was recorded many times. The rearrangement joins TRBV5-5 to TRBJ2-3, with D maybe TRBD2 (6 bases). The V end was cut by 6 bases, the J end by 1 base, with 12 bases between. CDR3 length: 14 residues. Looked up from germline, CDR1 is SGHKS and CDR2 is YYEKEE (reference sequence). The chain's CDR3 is CASTWAGRTDTQYF. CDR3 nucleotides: TGTGCCAGCACCTGGGCGGGACGCACAGATACGCAGTATTTT.

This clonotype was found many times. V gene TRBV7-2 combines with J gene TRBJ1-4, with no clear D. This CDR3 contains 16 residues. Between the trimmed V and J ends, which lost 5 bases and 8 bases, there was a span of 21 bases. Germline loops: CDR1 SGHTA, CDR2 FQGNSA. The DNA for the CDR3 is TGTGCCAGCAGCCAACAGCTCGCTTTAGAAGGGGAAAAACTGTTTTTT. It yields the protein CASSQQLALEGEKLFF.

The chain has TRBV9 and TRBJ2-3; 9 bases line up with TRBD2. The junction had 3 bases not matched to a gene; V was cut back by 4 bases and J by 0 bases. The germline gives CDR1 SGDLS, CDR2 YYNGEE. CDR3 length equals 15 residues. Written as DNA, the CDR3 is TGTGCCAGCAGCTCTAGCGGGATTAGCACAGATACGCAGTATTTT. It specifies CASSSSGISTDTQYF. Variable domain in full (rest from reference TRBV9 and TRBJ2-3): DSGVTQTPKHLITATGQRVTLRCSPRSGDLSVYWYQQSLDQGLQFLIQYYNGEERAKGNILERFSAQQFPDLHSELNLSSLELGDSALYFCASSSSGISTDTQYFGPGTRLTVL.

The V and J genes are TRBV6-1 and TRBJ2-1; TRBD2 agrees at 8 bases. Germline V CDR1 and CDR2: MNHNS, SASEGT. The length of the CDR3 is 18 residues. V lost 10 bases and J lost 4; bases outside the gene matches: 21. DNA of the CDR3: TGTGCCACTCGGCTTTTTTTTATCGCGGGAGGTCGGTACAATGAGCAGTTCTTC. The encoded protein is CATRLFFIAGGRYNEQFF.

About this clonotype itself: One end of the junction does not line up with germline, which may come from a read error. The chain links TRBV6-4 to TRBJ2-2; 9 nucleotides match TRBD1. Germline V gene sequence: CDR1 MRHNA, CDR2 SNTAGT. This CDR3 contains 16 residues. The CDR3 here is CASSDSGQGNIGELFF. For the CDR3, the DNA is TGTGCCAGCAGTGACTCCGGACAGGGGAACATCGGGGAGCTGTTTTTT.

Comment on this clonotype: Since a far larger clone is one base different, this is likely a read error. In DNA form, the CDR3 reads TGTGCCAGCAGCTACGTGAGTACCGGGGAGCTGTTTTTT. It translates to CASSYVSTGELFF. The gene calls are TRBV6-1 and TRBJ2-2; no reliable D call. The CDR3 spans 13 residues. The V end was cut by 6 bases, the J end by 5 bases, with 10 bases between. Germline V CDR1 and CDR2: MNHNS, SASEGT.

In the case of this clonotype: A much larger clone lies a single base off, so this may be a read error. This chain's CDR3 is CASSPGTTGETQYF. In DNA, the CDR3 is TGTGCCAGCAGCCCCGGGACAACCGGAGAGACCCAGTACTTC. The rearrangement links TRBV11-3 to TRBJ2-5, with a possible D match to TRBD1 (6 bases). V lost 5 bases and J lost 4, with 14 bases in between. Germline V gene data show CDR1 as SGHNT and CDR2 as YENEEA. This CDR3 contains 14 residues. The whole variable domain, remainder taken from reference TRBV11-3 and TRBJ2-5, is EAGVVQSPRYKIIEKKQPVAFWCNPISGHNTLYWYLQNLGQGPELLIRYENEEAVDDSQLPKDRFSAERLKGVDSTLKIQPAELGDSAVYLCASSPGTTGETQYFGPGTRLLVL.